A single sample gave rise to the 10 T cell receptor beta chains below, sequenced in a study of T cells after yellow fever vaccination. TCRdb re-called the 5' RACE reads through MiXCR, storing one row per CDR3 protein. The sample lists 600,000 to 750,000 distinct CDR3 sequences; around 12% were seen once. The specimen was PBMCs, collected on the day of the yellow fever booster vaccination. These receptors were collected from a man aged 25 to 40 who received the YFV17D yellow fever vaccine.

The CDR3 sequence: CASSRTGVENEKLFF. CDR3 in DNA: TGTGCCAGCAGCCGGACAGGAGTTGAAAATGAAAAACTGTTTTTT. The genes are TRBV14 and TRBJ1-4; TRBD1 matches 7 bases. The CDR3 runs to 15 residues. With V trimmed by 4 bases and J by 5 bases, 7 bases remained unmatched. CDR1 SGHDN and CDR2 FVKESK come from the germline V gene.

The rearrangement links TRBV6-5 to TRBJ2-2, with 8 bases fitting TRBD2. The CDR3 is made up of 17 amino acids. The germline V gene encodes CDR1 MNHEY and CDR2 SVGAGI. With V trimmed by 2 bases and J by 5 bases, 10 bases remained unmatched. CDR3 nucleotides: TGTGCCAGCAGTTACCAACAGCGGGGGCCCAGGACCGGGGAGCTGTTTTTT. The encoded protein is CASSYQQRGPRTGELFF.

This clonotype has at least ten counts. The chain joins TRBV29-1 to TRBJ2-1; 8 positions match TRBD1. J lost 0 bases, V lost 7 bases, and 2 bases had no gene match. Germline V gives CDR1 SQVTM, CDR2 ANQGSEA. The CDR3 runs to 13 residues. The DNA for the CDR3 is TGCAGCGGACAGGGGTACTCCTACAATGAGCAGTTCTTC. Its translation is CSGQGYSYNEQFF.

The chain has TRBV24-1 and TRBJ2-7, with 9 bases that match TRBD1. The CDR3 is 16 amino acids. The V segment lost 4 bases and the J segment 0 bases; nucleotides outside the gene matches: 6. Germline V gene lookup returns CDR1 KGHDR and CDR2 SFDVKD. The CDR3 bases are TGTGCCACCAGTGAGCGCCGGGACAGGGACTCCTACGAGCAGTACTTC. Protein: CATSERRDRDSYEQYF.

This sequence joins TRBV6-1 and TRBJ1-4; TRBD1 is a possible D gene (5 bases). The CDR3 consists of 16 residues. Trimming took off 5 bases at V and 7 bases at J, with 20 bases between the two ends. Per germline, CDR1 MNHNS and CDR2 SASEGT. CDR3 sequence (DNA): TGTGCCAGCAGTACGTCTTCAGGGTTGGGATTTGAAAAACTGTTTTTT. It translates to CASSTSSGLGFEKLFF.

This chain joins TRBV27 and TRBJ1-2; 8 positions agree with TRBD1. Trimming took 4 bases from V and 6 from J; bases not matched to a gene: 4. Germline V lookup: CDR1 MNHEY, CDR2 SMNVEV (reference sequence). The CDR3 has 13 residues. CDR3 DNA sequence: TGTGCCAGCAGTTCGGACAGGGTGCATGGCTACACCTTC. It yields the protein CASSSDRVHGYTF.

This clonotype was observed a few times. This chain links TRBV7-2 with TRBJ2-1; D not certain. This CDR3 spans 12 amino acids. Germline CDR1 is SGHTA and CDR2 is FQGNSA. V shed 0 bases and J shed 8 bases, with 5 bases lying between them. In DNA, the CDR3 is TGTGCCAGCAGCTTAGCAGACCATGAGCAGTTCTTC. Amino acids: CASSLADHEQFF.

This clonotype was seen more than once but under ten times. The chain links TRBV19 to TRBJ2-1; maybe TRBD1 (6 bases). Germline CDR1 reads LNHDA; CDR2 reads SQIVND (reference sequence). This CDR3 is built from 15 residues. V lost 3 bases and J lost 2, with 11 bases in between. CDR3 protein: CASSITQGPYNEQFF. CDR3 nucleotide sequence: TGTGCCAGTAGTATTACGCAGGGGCCCTACAATGAGCAGTTCTTC.

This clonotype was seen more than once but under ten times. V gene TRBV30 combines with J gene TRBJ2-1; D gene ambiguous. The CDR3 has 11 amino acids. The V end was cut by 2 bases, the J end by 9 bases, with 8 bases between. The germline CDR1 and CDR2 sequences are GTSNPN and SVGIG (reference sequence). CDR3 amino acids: CAWSQASEQFF. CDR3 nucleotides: TGTGCCTGGAGTCAAGCTAGTGAGCAGTTCTTC.

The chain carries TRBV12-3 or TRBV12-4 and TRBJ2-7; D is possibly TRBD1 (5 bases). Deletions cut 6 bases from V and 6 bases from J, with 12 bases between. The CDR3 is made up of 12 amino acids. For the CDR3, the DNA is TGTGCCAGCAGGTATGACAGCAGCGAGCAGTACTTC. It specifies CASRYDSSEQYF.